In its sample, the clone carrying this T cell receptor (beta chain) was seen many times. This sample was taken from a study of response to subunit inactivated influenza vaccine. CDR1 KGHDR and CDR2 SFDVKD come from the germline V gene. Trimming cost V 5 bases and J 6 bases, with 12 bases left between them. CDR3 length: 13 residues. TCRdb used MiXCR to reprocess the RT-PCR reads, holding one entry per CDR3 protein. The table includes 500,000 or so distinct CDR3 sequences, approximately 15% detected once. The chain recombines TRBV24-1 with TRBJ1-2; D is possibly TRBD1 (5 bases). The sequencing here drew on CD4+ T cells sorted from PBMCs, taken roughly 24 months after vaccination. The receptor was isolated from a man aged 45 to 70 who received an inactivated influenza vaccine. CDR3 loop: CATSVAGNDGYTF. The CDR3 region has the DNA TGTGCCACCAGTGTCGCAGGGAACGATGGCTACACCTTC.